This T cell receptor (beta chain) was retrieved from a study of blood T cells in healthy people across ages. As for the study in general: Capturing about one barcoded beta molecule per two T cells was achieved by template switching. Study-level results: Any conclusive comparison of naive versus antigen-experienced cells was prevented by using unsorted PBMCs.

A second PCR, run for roughly 7 to 11 cycles, used a sample-barcoded 5' primer plus a J-beta primer mix. Each cDNA molecule, via a template-switch adaptor with 12 random nucleotides, was tagged. One entry per CDR3 protein, called by TCRdb with MiXCR from the 5' RACE reads. Here the sample spans 1,800,000 or so distinct CDR3 sequences, 35% to 50% being singletons. The CDR3 is made up of 15 amino acids. Germline V CDR1 and CDR2: DFQATT, SNEGSKA (reference sequence). V shed 1 base, J shed 3 bases, and the junction held 7 bases outside the gene matches. Remarks on this clonotype: Its antigen is not identified.

Sequenced material: blood. This chain connects TRBV20-1 to TRBJ2-7; 9 bases fit TRBD1. The clonotype was recovered from a human donor in good health. CDR3 coding DNA: TGCAGTGCTAGAGGAGAGACAGGGGGTTTCTACGAGCAGTACTTC. Protein product: CSARGETGGFYEQYF.